This T cell receptor (beta chain) was sequenced for a study of control samples from healthy donors and cancer patients. The CDR3 is 19 residues long. Germline CDR1 reads LNHDA; CDR2 reads SQIVND (reference sequence). V shed 5 bases and J shed 2 bases, with 25 bases lying between them. The assay was immunoSEQ multiplex PCR, and TCRdb's table has in-frame clones only and misses some. The repertoire holds about 150,000 clones, with around 95% as singletons. The receptor was isolated from a man aged 35 to 55 in good health. Sequencing was performed on blood. J is TRBJ1-5 and V is TRBV19; D is unresolved. In DNA form, the CDR3 reads TGTGCCAGTAGTCCCGCCCGGGCCCCGCGGGGATATGGCAATCAGCCCCAGCATTTT. Translated, it gives CASSPARAPRGYGNQPQHF.